These 15 T cell receptor beta chains were sequenced from one sample in a study of shared clonotypes between healthy human individuals. Measured with immunoSEQ multiplex PCR; TCRdb has only the in-frame clones, and not every one. Among hundreds of thousands of clones, 90% to 97% were seen once, and the ten largest hold 0.095% to 0.13%. CD45RO-negative, CCR7-selected cells formed the naive CD8 fraction, which excluded terminally differentiated effector memory CD45RA+ cells. Sequenced: naive CD8+ T cells sorted from blood. Every receptor here comes from a woman in her 30s in good health.

The chain couples TRBV7-3 to TRBJ2-1, with TRBD2 matching over 9 bases. Looked up from germline, CDR1 is SGHTA and CDR2 is FQGTGA. V gave up 4 bases and J gave up 4 bases; unmatched junction bases: 5. This CDR3 contains 15 residues. CDR3 nucleotides: TGTGCCAGCAGCTCGGGGACTAGCCGATACAATGAGCAGTTCTTC. This gives the protein CASSSGTSRYNEQFF.

The J gene is TRBJ2-3, the V gene TRBV15, with TRBD2 matching over 12 bases. Germline lookup yields CDR1 LNHNV and CDR2 YYDKDF (reference sequence). This CDR3 region has 18 residues. Losses at the gene ends were 3 bases for V and 4 bases for J; bases not matched to a gene: 11. Here the CDR3 DNA reads TGTGCCACCAGCAGGCAGGAACTAGCGGGAGGATTGTCAGATACGCAGTATTTT. Protein: CATSRQELAGGLSDTQYF. Supplemented by reference TRBV15 and TRBJ2-3, the full variable domain reads DAMVIQNPRYQVTQFGKPVTLSCSQTLNHNVMYWYQQKSSQAPKLLFHYYDKDFNNEADTPDNFQSRRPNTSFCFLDIRSPGLGDTAMYLCATSRQELAGGLSDTQYFGPGTRLTVL.

The chain has TRBV6-1 and TRBJ2-7; TRBD1 aligns across 7 bases. CDR3 size: 13 residues. The germline gives CDR1 MNHNS, CDR2 SASEGT. After removal of 11 bases from V and 7 bases from J, the junction contained 14 bases not matched to a gene. This CDR3 reads CASSRGSLGEQYF. Written as DNA, the CDR3 is TGTGCCTCCAGCAGGGGGTCGCTTGGGGAGCAGTACTTC.

The chain is built from TRBV4-1 and TRBJ2-7, with D possibly matching TRBD1 (5 bases). Per germline, CDR1 MGHRA and CDR2 YSYEKL. The CDR3 spans 15 residues. Trimming removed 0 bases from V and 4 bases from J, with 13 bases in between. CDR3: CASSQEWTMAYEQYF. In nucleotides, the CDR3 is TGCGCCAGCAGCCAAGAATGGACAATGGCGTACGAGCAGTACTTC.

The gene calls are TRBV13 and TRBJ1-1; TRBD1 aligns across 7 bases. Trimming at V came to 5 bases and at J to 1 base, leaving 10 bases not matched to a gene. The CDR3 extends over 16 amino acids. CDR1 is PRHDT and CDR2 is FYEKMQ in the germline V gene (reference sequence). The CDR3 reads CASSPAGAGGNTEAFF. CDR3 nucleotides: TGTGCCAGCAGCCCCGCCGGGGCAGGGGGGAACACTGAAGCTTTCTTT.

The rearrangement joins TRBV28 to TRBJ2-2, with a tentative D call TRBD1 (7 bases). Germline V gene sequence: CDR1 MDHEN, CDR2 SYDVKM. V was cut by 4 bases and J by 5 bases, with 14 bases left in between. The CDR3 loop spans 15 amino acids. The CDR3 here is CASSSLAGGTGELFF. The CDR3 nucleotides are TGTGCCAGCAGTTCACTGGCAGGGGGGACCGGGGAGCTGTTTTTT.

This rearrangement joins TRBV5-4 to TRBJ2-7; D is undetermined. Per the germline V gene, CDR1 is SGHNT and CDR2 is YYREEE (reference sequence). Trimming removed 0 bases from V and 3 bases from J, with 10 bases in between. This CDR3 spans 14 amino acids. The CDR3 DNA reads TGTGCCAGCAGCTTGGGTCTCTCTCGCTACGAGCAGTACTTC. It specifies CASSLGLSRYEQYF.

The CDR3 sequence is CASSLGESYNEQFF. CDR3 DNA: TGTGCCAGCAGCTTGGGGGAGAGTTACAATGAGCAGTTCTTC. The rearrangement links TRBV13 to TRBJ2-1; perhaps D is TRBD1 or TRBD2 (5 bases each). V dropped 3 bases and J dropped 4 bases, with 10 bases sitting between them. The CDR3 has 14 amino acids. Germline loops: CDR1 PRHDT, CDR2 FYEKMQ (reference sequence). Combining the CDR3 with reference TRBV13 and TRBJ2-1 gives the whole variable domain AAGVIQSPRHLIKEKRETATLKCYPIPRHDTVYWYQQGPGQDPQFLISFYEKMQSDKGSIPDRFSAQQFSDYHSELNMSSLELGDSALYFCASSLGESYNEQFFGPGTRLTVL.

This clone was detected once. This sequence joins TRBV4-1 and TRBJ2-7; tentatively, D is TRBD2 (6 bases). CDR3 size: 15 residues. The V gene's germline CDR1 is MGHRA and CDR2 YSYEKL. V lost 0 bases and J lost 7, with 16 bases in between. In DNA, the CDR3 is TGCGCCAGCAGCCAAGATCCGGGACTTCCCACAGAGCAGTACTTC. It encodes CASSQDPGLPTEQYF.

V gene TRBV9 combines with J gene TRBJ2-7, with 12 bases fitting TRBD2. This CDR3 has 15 amino acids. V lost 3 bases and J lost 5; bases outside the gene matches: 6. Germline V gives CDR1 SGDLS, CDR2 YYNGEE. The CDR3 here is CASSGGTSGFHEQYF. Written as DNA, the CDR3 is TGTGCCAGCAGCGGCGGGACTAGCGGGTTCCACGAGCAGTACTTC.

This chain joins TRBV9 and TRBJ2-2; the match to TRBD2 covers 11 bases. This CDR3 has 15 amino acids. Germline loops: CDR1 SGDLS, CDR2 YYNGEE. Losses at the gene ends were 1 base for V and 8 bases for J; bases not matched to a gene: 4. This CDR3 is CASSVTSGSAGELFF. The CDR3 DNA reads TGTGCCAGCAGCGTAACTAGCGGGAGCGCGGGGGAGCTGTTTTTT.

A single count supports this clone. CDR3: CASSEDRDRADTQYF. The CDR3 DNA reads TGTGCCAGCAGTGAAGACAGGGACCGTGCAGATACGCAGTATTTT. J is TRBJ2-3 and V is TRBV6-1; tentatively, D is TRBD1 (6 bases). V lost 1 base and J 4 bases, leaving 12 bases between the germline ends. CDR3 length equals 15 residues. Germline V gives CDR1 MNHNS, CDR2 SASEGT.

In nucleotides, the CDR3 is TGTGCCAGCATCGAGCGGGAGCTAGCTTACAATGAGCAGTTCTTC. Translated: CASIERELAYNEQFF. The rearrangement uses TRBV28 and TRBJ2-1; 8 nucleotides line up with TRBD2. V trimming: 7 bases; J trimming: 4 bases; junction bases outside the gene matches: 9. Germline V gene data show CDR1 as MDHEN and CDR2 as SYDVKM. There are 15 residues in the CDR3.

This clone was seen a handful of times. V is TRBV7-2 and J is TRBJ2-7; TRBD1 agrees at 11 bases. V lost 5 bases to trimming and J lost 3 bases; unmatched junction nucleotides: 9. Germline V CDR1 and CDR2: SGHTA, FQGNSA. This CDR3 spans 16 amino acids. Here the CDR3 DNA reads TGTGCCAGCAGCCCCGATGGACAGGGGGCAAGCTACGAGCAGTACTTC. Encoded protein: CASSPDGQGASYEQYF.

V and J are TRBV5-5 and TRBJ2-2; 9 nucleotides agree with TRBD1. The length of the CDR3 is 19 residues. The germline gives CDR1 SGHKS, CDR2 YYEKEE (reference sequence). V lost 0 bases, J lost 0 bases, and 9 bases stayed unmatched. CDR3 in DNA: TGTGCCAGCAGCTTGGAAGGGACAGGGAGGTCGGCGAACACCGGGGAGCTGTTTTTT. The encoded protein is CASSLEGTGRSANTGELFF.